This T cell receptor beta chain was observed in a study of blood T cell repertoires in COVID-19. As to this clone: The same CDR3 also results from other DNA sequences found in this sample.

In germline, CDR1 is SGHTA, CDR2 FQGTGA. The CDR3 is made up of 14 amino acids. The junction had 1 base not matched to a gene; V was cut back by 4 bases and J by 2 bases. The protocol was immunoSEQ multiplex PCR, while the TCRdb copy is restricted to in-frame clones and leaves out a portion. The data show 150,000 to 200,000 clones, with approximately 90% seen just once and less than 8.5% held by the top ten. Recruits, aged roughly 18 to 100 years, lived in under 25 US areas. What the recovered Cohort 3 donors had was two negative PCRs, clearance, or symptom resolution. The receptor was derived from a woman aged 45-65 years who had recovered from COVID-19. Sequencing input: PBMCs or T cells enriched from blood (not recorded which). The chain joins TRBV7-3 to TRBJ2-5; 10 nucleotides match TRBD1. This chain's CDR3 is CASSSGQGQETQYF. The CDR3 region has the DNA TGTGCCAGCAGCTCGGGACAGGGGCAAGAGACCCAGTACTTC.